The clone carrying this T cell receptor (beta chain) was counted between two and nine times. Clones were sequenced by immunoSEQ multiplex PCR, and TCRdb holds only the in-frame ones, with some missing. Of about 140,000 clones in the sample, roughly 80% are singletons; the top ten hold roughly 8.6%. The sample is drawn from a study of blood T cell repertoires in COVID-19. CDR3 size: 16 residues. The V end was cut by 2 bases, the J end by 1 base, with 17 bases between. CDR1 is SQVTM and CDR2 is ANQGSEA in the germline V gene. Source material: peripheral blood. The sequence was collected from a woman between 50 and 59 years old with active or convalescent COVID-19. This rearrangement joins TRBV29-1 to TRBJ1-1; D is unclear. CDR3 DNA sequence: TGCAGCGTTGAATGGCGGCAGAGAGGCTGGAACACTGAAGCTTTCTTT. Protein: CSVEWRQRGWNTEAFF. Complete variable domain (other parts from reference TRBV29-1 and TRBJ1-1): SAVISQKPSRDICQRGTSLTIQCQVDSQVTMMFWYRQQPGQSLTLIATANQGSEATYESGFVIDKFPISRPNLTFSTLTVSNMSPEDSSIYLCSVEWRQRGWNTEAFFGQGTRLTVV.